Presented here are 25 T cell receptor beta chains from one specimen sequenced in a study of cytomegalovirus exposure and HLA in healthy donors. TCRdb's copy holds only in-frame clones and misses some; the assay was immunoSEQ multiplex PCR. The sample contains some 310,000 clones, around 90% of which appear only once. Sequencing was done on a sample of PBMCs. The source is a man aged 25 to 40 in good health and CMV-seronegative.

The V gene is TRBV4-1, the J gene TRBJ1-5; D gene uncertain. The CDR3 is 15 residues long. Germline CDR1 is MGHRA and CDR2 is YSYEKL. Deletions cut 1 base from V and 6 bases from J, with 13 bases between. The CDR3 loop is CASSQVRGWFQPQHF. The CDR3 DNA reads as TGCGCCAGCAGCCAAGTTCGAGGGTGGTTTCAGCCCCAGCATTTT.

This clone was detected only a few times. The chain carries TRBV27 and TRBJ1-6, with D hard to call. V was clipped by 6 bases and J by 8 bases, with 11 bases between them. The germline V gene encodes CDR1 MNHEY and CDR2 SMNVEV (reference sequence). The CDR3 sequence is 13 residues long. The CDR3 DNA is TGTGCCAGCAGGCTTTGGGGAGATTCACCCCTCCACTTT. Translating gives CASRLWGDSPLHF.

The V gene is TRBV5-1, the J gene TRBJ2-7, with 8 bases lining up with TRBD1. Per the germline V gene, CDR1 is SGHRS and CDR2 is YFSETQ. This CDR3 is 16 amino acids long. Unmatched junction bases numbered 9, after V lost 1 base and J lost 3 bases. In nucleotides, the CDR3 is TGCGCCAGCAGCTTGTCGGCTGGACAGGGATTCTACGAGCAGTACTTC. Encoded protein: CASSLSAGQGFYEQYF.

In DNA, the CDR3 is TGTGCCAGCAGCGTAAAGGGAGCGTACAATGAGCAGTTCTTC. Its protein product is CASSVKGAYNEQFF. This rearrangement joins TRBV9 to TRBJ2-1; a weak D match, TRBD2 (5 bases). V lost 1 base, J lost 4 bases, and 9 bases lay in between. The CDR3 is 14 residues long. CDR1 SGDLS and CDR2 YYNGEE come from the germline V gene. Complete variable domain (other parts from reference TRBV9 and TRBJ2-1): DSGVTQTPKHLITATGQRVTLRCSPRSGDLSVYWYQQSLDQGLQFLIQYYNGEERAKGNILERFSAQQFPDLHSELNLSSLELGDSALYFCASSVKGAYNEQFFGPGTRLTVL.

The chain uses TRBV6-1 and TRBJ1-1; possibly TRBD1 for D (6 bases). V was cut by 0 bases and J by 2 bases, with 10 bases left in between. The CDR3 length is 15 residues. Looked up from germline, CDR1 is MNHNS and CDR2 is SASEGT. The CDR3 bases are TGTGCCAGCAGTGAAGCTGGGGGCAAAAACACTGAAGCTTTCTTT. It yields the protein CASSEAGGKNTEAFF.

The chain joins TRBV11-1 to TRBJ2-7; no clear D. With 1 base removed from V and 5 bases from J, the gap between germline ends came to 15 bases. The germline gives CDR1 SGHAT, CDR2 FQDESV (reference sequence). The CDR3 runs to 15 residues. The CDR3 DNA reads as TGTGCCAGCAGCTTAGATCGCCAGTATATCGACGAGCAGTACTTC. Translated: CASSLDRQYIDEQYF.

The chain employs TRBV4-2 and TRBJ2-1, with 8 bases lining up with TRBD2. Per the germline V gene, CDR1 is LGHNA and CDR2 is YNFKEQ. There are 16 residues in the CDR3. V dropped 1 base and J dropped 7; count of bases not matched to a gene: 9. DNA for the CDR3: TGTGCCAGCAGCCAAGGTGATAGCGGGGAGGGGAATGAGCAGTTCTTC. Its translation: CASSQGDSGEGNEQFF.

CDR3 protein: CASAGHGSYEQYF. As DNA, the CDR3 is TGTGCCAGTGCGGGGCATGGGAGTTACGAGCAGTACTTC. This rearrangement joins TRBV19 to TRBJ2-7, with D tentatively TRBD2 (6 bases). This CDR3 is built from 13 residues. V lost 8 bases and J lost 4, with 15 bases in between. Germline V gene lookup returns CDR1 LNHDA and CDR2 SQIVND (reference sequence).

The chain couples TRBV9 to TRBJ1-2, with a tentative D call TRBD1 (5 bases). V lost 3 bases and J 5 bases, leaving 17 bases between the germline ends. The CDR3 totals 15 residues. CDR1 is SGDLS and CDR2 is YYNGEE in the germline V gene. CDR3 DNA: TGTGCCAGCAGCGCCATCCAGGGATCCCTTTATGGCTACACCTTC. It codes for CASSAIQGSLYGYTF.

This clone was found once. V gene TRBV7-7 combines with J gene TRBJ1-2, with a tentative D call TRBD1 (5 bases). The V gene's germline CDR1 is SSHAT and CDR2 FNYEAQ (reference sequence). Trimming removed 6 bases from V and 4 bases from J, with 21 bases in between. The CDR3 has 16 amino acids. The CDR3 nucleotides read TGTGCCAGCAGTCCACTGGCGGGGACGATCGGCTATGGCTACACCTTC. Encoded protein: CASSPLAGTIGYGYTF.

This clone was counted a single time. This chain links TRBV1 with TRBJ2-1; TRBD2 reflects the table's D call only, with no check against the DNA. TRBV1 constitutes a pseudogene. The CDR3 is 12 residues long. The CDR3 region is CTSSQDLNEQFF. CDR3 DNA sequence: TGCACCAGCAGCCAAGATCTGAATGAGCAGTTCTTC.

The chain is built from TRBV6-5 and TRBJ1-1, with 7 bases matching TRBD1. CDR3 size: 15 residues. Losses at the gene ends were 2 bases for V and 7 bases for J; bases not matched to a gene: 10. From germline, CDR1 is MNHEY and CDR2 SVGAGI. CDR3 coding DNA: TGTGCCAGCAGTTACCGAAGAGCAGGGGGTCGTGAAGCTTTCTTT. This gives the protein CASSYRRAGGREAFF.

Here the CDR3 DNA reads TGTGCCAGCAGAGCGGCCGAGCAGTACTTC. This encodes CASRAAEQYF. The chain is built from TRBV2 and TRBJ2-7, with D tentatively TRBD2 (5 bases). CDR3 length equals 10 residues. CDR1 and CDR2 (germline): SNHLY, FYNNEI. The V and J ends lost 6 bases and 6 bases respectively, with 6 bases between them.

This clone showed up just once. The chain has TRBV7-9 and TRBJ1-5; no reliable D call. CDR1 SEHNR and CDR2 FQNEAQ come from the germline V gene (reference sequence). Trimming shortened V by 4 bases and J by 4 bases, and 5 bases separated the two germline ends. The CDR3 spans 12 residues. The CDR3 DNA sequence: TGTGCCAGCAGCTCCCAAAATCAGCCCCAGCATTTT. This codes for CASSSQNQPQHF.

The V and J genes are TRBV2 and TRBJ2-1; TRBD1 agrees at 8 bases. CDR1 is SNHLY, CDR2 FYNNEI, per germline. The CDR3 runs 15 residues. The V and J ends lost 5 bases and 0 bases, in that order; junction bases with no gene match: 3. In DNA form, the CDR3 reads TGTGCCAGCAGTAAGGACAGGGCCTCCTACAATGAGCAGTTCTTC. As protein: CASSKDRASYNEQFF. Together with reference TRBV2 and TRBJ2-1, the CDR3 gives the full variable domain: EPEVTQTPSHQVTQMGQEVILRCVPISNHLYFYWYRQILGQKVEFLVSFYNNEISEKSEIFDDQFSVERPDGSNFTLKIRSTKLEDSAMYFCASSKDRASYNEQFFGPGTRLTVL.

V is TRBV7-9 and J is TRBJ1-1; tentative D call: TRBD1 (5 bases). Germline V gene lookup returns CDR1 SEHNR and CDR2 FQNEAQ (reference sequence). With 8 bases removed from V and 0 bases from J, the gap between germline ends came to 10 bases. The CDR3 covers 13 residues. The CDR3 region has the DNA TGTGCCAGCCGGGGGTTCATGAACACTGAAGCTTTCTTT. This sequence encodes CASRGFMNTEAFF.

The genes are TRBV2 and TRBJ2-6; 8 nucleotides align to TRBD1. The germline V gene has CDR1 SNHLY and CDR2 FYNNEI. This CDR3 is 19 amino acids long. With 3 bases clipped from V and 0 bases from J, the junction kept 10 bases outside the gene matches. CDR3 bases: TGTGCCAGCAGTGATCCGGGACAGGAGGGTAGCTCTGGGGCCAACGTCCTGACTTTC. Residues: CASSDPGQEGSSGANVLTF. Full variable domain (rest looked up from reference TRBV2 and TRBJ2-6): EPEVTQTPSHQVTQMGQEVILRCVPISNHLYFYWYRQILGQKVEFLVSFYNNEISEKSEIFDDQFSVERPDGSNFTLKIRSTKLEDSAMYFCASSDPGQEGSSGANVLTFGAGSRLTVL.

The V call is TRBV5-1, the J call TRBJ1-4, with D perhaps matching TRBD1 (5 bases). Germline lookup yields CDR1 SGHRS and CDR2 YFSETQ. The CDR3 is 18 amino acids. V was pared by 2 bases and J by 2 bases, with 19 bases between. The CDR3 loop reads CASSFGREELRTNEKLFF. CDR3 DNA sequence: TGCGCCAGCAGCTTCGGCAGGGAAGAATTAAGGACTAATGAAAAACTGTTTTTT.

The V and J genes are TRBV4-1 and TRBJ2-5; possible D gene TRBD1, 6 bases. Germline CDR1 and CDR2: MGHRA and YSYEKL. The V end was cut by 3 bases, the J end by 5 bases, with 16 bases between. The CDR3 consists of 15 residues. CDR3 region: CASSHIQGTRETQYF. CDR3 coding DNA: TGCGCCAGCAGCCATATACAGGGTACTCGGGAGACCCAGTACTTC.

This chain connects TRBV6-6 to TRBJ2-7, with D perhaps TRBD1 (5 bases). V gave up 2 bases and J gave up 2 bases, with 10 bases separating them. The V gene's germline CDR1 is MNHNY and CDR2 SVGAGI (reference sequence). The CDR3 length is 14 residues. CDR3 DNA: TGTGCCAGCAGTTACGATCGACAGCCCTACGAGCAGTACTTC. This gives the protein CASSYDRQPYEQYF.

The chain joins TRBV7-9 to TRBJ2-7; 7 bases map to TRBD1. The CDR3 has 13 residues. V lost 10 bases to trimming and J lost 6 bases; unmatched junction nucleotides: 12. Germline V gene lookup returns CDR1 SEHNR and CDR2 FQNEAQ (reference sequence). The CDR3 DNA sequence: TGTGCCATCACCGGGACAGAAAAGGGCGAGCAGTACTTC. Protein sequence: CAITGTEKGEQYF. The whole variable domain, filled in from reference TRBV7-9 and TRBJ2-7, reads DTGVSQNPRHKITKRGQNVTFRCDPISEHNRLYWYRQTLGQGPEFLTYFQNEAQLEKSRLLSDRFSAERPKGSFSTLEIQRTEQGDSAMYLCAITGTEKGEQYFGPGTRLTVT.

The CDR3 loop reads CASSSGTNINYGYTF. The CDR3 nucleotides are TGTGCCAGCAGCTCCGGGACAAATATTAACTATGGCTACACCTTC. The chain combines TRBV5-4 with TRBJ1-2; D possibly corresponds to TRBD1 (6 bases). The CDR3 is 15 amino acids. Looked up from germline, CDR1 is SGHNT and CDR2 is YYREEE (reference sequence). Trimming cost V 3 bases and J 1 base, with 13 bases left between them.

This clone showed up just a few times. The CDR3 DNA reads TGTGCCAGCAGTGAAGCATCGGGCTACGAGCAGTACTTC. This codes for CASSEASGYEQYF. V is TRBV2 and J is TRBJ2-7; D not certain. Between the trimmed V and J ends, which lost 0 bases and 3 bases, there was a span of 6 bases. Germline-derived CDR1 and CDR2 are SNHLY and FYNNEI. This CDR3 comprises 13 residues.

This clone occurred once. The genes are TRBV6-6 and TRBJ1-1; weak D call: TRBD1 (5 bases). CDR3 length: 15 residues. Germline V lookup: CDR1 MNHNY, CDR2 SVGAGI (reference sequence). Trimming shortened V by 2 bases and J by 1 base, and 11 bases separated the two germline ends. This CDR3 reads CASSYEKGKNTEAFF. In nucleotides, the CDR3 is TGTGCCAGCAGTTACGAAAAGGGGAAGAACACTGAAGCTTTCTTT.

The chain combines TRBV5-1 with TRBJ2-7; 8 nucleotides align to TRBD2. Germline V lookup: CDR1 SGHRS, CDR2 YFSETQ. V gave up 4 bases and J gave up 1 base; unmatched junction bases: 7. This CDR3 has 15 amino acids. The CDR3 here is CASSPRGGPSYEQYF. The CDR3, as DNA: TGCGCCAGCAGCCCCCGCGGGGGGCCGTCCTACGAGCAGTACTTC.